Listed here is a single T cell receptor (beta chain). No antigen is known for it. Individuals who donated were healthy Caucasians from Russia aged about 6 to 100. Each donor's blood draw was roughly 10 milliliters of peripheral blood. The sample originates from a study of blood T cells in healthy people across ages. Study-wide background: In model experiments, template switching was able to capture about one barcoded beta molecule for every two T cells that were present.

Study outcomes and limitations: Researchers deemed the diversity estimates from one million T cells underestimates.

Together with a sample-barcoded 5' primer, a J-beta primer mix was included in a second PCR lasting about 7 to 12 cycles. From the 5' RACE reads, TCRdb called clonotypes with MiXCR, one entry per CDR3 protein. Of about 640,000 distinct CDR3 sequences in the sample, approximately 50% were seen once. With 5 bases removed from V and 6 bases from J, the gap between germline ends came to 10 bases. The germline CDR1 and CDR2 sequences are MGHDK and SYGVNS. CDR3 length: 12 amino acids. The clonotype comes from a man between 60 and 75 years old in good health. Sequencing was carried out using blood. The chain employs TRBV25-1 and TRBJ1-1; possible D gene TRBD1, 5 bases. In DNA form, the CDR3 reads TGTGCCAGCAGTAACCAGGGTCCTGAAGCTTTCTTT. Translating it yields CASSNQGPEAFF.